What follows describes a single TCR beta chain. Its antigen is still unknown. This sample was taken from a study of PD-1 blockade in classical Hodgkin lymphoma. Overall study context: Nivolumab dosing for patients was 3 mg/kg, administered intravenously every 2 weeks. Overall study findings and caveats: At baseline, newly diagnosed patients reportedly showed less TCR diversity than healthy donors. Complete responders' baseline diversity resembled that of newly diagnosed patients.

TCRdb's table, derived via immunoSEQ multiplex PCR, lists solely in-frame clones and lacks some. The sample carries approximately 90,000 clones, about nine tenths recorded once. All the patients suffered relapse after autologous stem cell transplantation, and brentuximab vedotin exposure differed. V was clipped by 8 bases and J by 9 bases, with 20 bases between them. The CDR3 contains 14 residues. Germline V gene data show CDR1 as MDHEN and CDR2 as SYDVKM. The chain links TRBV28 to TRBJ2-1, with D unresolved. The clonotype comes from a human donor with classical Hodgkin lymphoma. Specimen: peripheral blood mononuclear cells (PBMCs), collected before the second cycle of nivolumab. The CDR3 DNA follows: TGTGCCAGCGGGGTCCACCTAGAGTTAGGTGAGCAGTTCTTC. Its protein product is CASGVHLELGEQFF.